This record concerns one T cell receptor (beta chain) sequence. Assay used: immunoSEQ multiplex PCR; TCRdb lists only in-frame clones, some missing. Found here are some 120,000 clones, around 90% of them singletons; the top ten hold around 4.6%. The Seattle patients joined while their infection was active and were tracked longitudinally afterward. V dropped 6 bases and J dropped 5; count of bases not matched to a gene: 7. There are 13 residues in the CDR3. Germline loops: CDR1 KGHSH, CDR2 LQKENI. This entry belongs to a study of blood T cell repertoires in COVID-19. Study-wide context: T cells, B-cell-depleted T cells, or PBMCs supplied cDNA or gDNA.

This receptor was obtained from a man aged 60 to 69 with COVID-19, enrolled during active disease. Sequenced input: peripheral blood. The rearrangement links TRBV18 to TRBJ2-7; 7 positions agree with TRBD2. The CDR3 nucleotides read TGTGCCAGCTCCCTAGGGAGGGCCCACGAGCAGTACTTC. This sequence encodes CASSLGRAHEQYF.